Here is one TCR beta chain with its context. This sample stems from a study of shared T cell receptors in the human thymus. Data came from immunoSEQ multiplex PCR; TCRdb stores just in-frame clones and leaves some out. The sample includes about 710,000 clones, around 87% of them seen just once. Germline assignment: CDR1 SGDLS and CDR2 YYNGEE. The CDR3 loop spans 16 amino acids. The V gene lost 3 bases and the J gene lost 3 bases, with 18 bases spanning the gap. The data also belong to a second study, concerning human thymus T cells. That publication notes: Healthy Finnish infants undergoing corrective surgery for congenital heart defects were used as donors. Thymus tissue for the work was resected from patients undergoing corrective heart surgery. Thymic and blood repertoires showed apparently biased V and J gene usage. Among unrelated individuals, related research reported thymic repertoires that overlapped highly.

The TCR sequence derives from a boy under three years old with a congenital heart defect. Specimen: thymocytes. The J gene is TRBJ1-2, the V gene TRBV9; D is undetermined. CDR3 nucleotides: TGTGCCAGCAGCGACAGAAACTCTCCGCCTCACTATGGCTACACCTTC. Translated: CASSDRNSPPHYGYTF.